This T cell receptor beta chain came from a study of T cells in Graves' hyperthyroidism and ophthalmopathy. RNA transcripts provided the source from which TCR beta CDR3 regions were amplified. During a first-round RT-PCR of the TCR CDR3, the HTBI primer set was used. TCRdb called the multiplex PCR reads again in MiXCR, with one record for every CDR3 protein. The sample lists 700,000 to 850,000 distinct CDR3 sequences; approximately 36% were seen once. Findings of the study overall: With a median lead of roughly 6.8 months before onset, the model predicted ophthalmopathy.

Note on this clonotype: No antigen is known for it.

An absence of ophthalmopathy progression within 18 months meant stable Graves' hyperthyroidism. V shed 6 bases and J 5 bases; nucleotides not matched to a gene: 4. The CDR3 length is 12 residues. CDR1 is MNHEY and CDR2 is SVGAGI in the germline V gene. The origin of this receptor is a middle-aged woman with Graves' hyperthyroidism. The chain has TRBV6-5 and TRBJ2-7; TRBD1 matches at 7 bases. Specimen: blood. The CDR3 DNA reads TGTGCCAGCAGGAGGGACAGCCACGAGCAGTACTTC. It is translated as CASRRDSHEQYF.